Here is one T cell receptor beta chain with its context. The target antigen is unknown. This sample is part of a study of shared clonotypes between healthy human individuals. Findings and caveats of the study: Sharing across four donors was highest in naive CD4 (around 5%) and lowest in memory CD8 (0.4%). There were few donors, and this limited the genetic and exposure-history diversity represented. Sampling included only blood; tissue repertoires likely differ.

Germline-derived CDR1 and CDR2 are PRHDT and FYEKMQ (reference sequence). V was clipped by 2 bases and J by 4 bases, with 18 bases between them. CDR3 length: 17 amino acids. TCRdb's copy holds only in-frame clones and misses some; the assay was immunoSEQ multiplex PCR. The sample has a few million clones; 85% to 95% are singletons. Specimen: naive CD4+ T cells from PBMCs. Subset defined: CD45RA+ positively selected. This clonotype originated in a man aged 18 to 29 in good health. Some clones in this sample may be carry-over from other donors' samples. The chain links TRBV13 to TRBJ1-3; D is uncertain. The CDR3 nucleotides are TGTGCCAGCAGCTTACCCTTTTGGGAAGAAGGAGGAAACACCATATATTTT. This gives the protein CASSLPFWEEGGNTIYF.